The 15 T cell receptor beta chains listed next were all sequenced from one sample in a study of T cells after yellow fever vaccination (dated by TCRdb to between 2017 and 2020). Library creation used 5' RACE. Instrument used: Illumina HiSeq 2500. TCRdb trimmed the raw reads at Q25, called clones with MiXCR and kept productive beta chains. Records with the same CDR3 protein are collapsed into one entry carrying the most frequent genes and DNA. The sample records about 630,000 distinct CDR3 sequences, 10% to 15% of which are singletons. The ten largest clones add up to 15% of the sample. Reading the label with the study, this specimen's treatment or condition is: live attenuated yellow fever vaccine strain. The specimen comprised PBMCs, sampled on the day of the yellow fever booster vaccination. The receptors here all came from a young man who received the YFV17D yellow fever vaccine.

In its sample, this clonotype was seen a few times. The rearrangement uses TRBV7-2 and TRBJ2-7, with D possibly matching TRBD2 (6 bases). The CDR3 length is 13 residues. Trimming took 6 bases from V and 0 from J, leaving 9 bases between them. Germline CDR1 and CDR2: SGHTA and FQGNSA. CDR3 sequence: CASRASASYEQYF. The CDR3 DNA reads as TGTGCCAGCAGGGCTAGCGCCTCCTACGAGCAGTACTTC.

This clonotype was detected a few times. This CDR3 reads CASSLPNTKREWYF. In nucleotides, the CDR3 is TGTGCCAGCAGCCTACCCAATACTAAGCGGGAGTGGTACTTC. The rearrangement uses TRBV7-2 and TRBJ2-7; 8 bases agree with TRBD2. CDR3 length equals 14 residues. The junction had 15 bases not matched to a gene; V was cut back by 5 bases and J by 12 bases. The germline CDR1 and CDR2 sequences are SGHTA and FQGNSA. The whole variable domain, remainder taken from reference TRBV7-2 and TRBJ2-7, is GAGVSQSPSNKVTEKGKDVELRCDPISGHTALYWYRQSLGQGLEFLIYFQGNSAPDKSGLPSDRFSAERTGGSVSTLTIQRTQQEDSAVYLCASSLPNTKREWYFGPGTRLTVT.

This clonotype was counted only a few times. The rearrangement joins TRBV15 to TRBJ2-3; 7 bases align to TRBD1. Trimming cost V 0 bases and J 3 bases; bases outside gene matches: 3. There are 15 residues in the CDR3. The germline V gene encodes CDR1 LNHNV and CDR2 YYDKDF (reference sequence). CDR3: CATSRDRGLTDTQYF. The CDR3 bases are TGTGCCACCAGCAGAGACAGGGGGTTGACAGATACGCAGTATTTT.

This chain connects TRBV29-1 to TRBJ2-1; D is ambiguous. V was clipped by 3 bases and J by 4 bases, with 7 bases between them. The CDR3 extends over 12 amino acids. Germline loops: CDR1 SQVTM, CDR2 ANQGSEA. CDR3 coding DNA: TGCAGCGTTGAGTTCCTATACAATGAGCAGTTCTTC. This gives the protein CSVEFLYNEQFF.

This clonotype was detected a few times. This sequence joins TRBV7-6 and TRBJ2-7; the D gene is possibly TRBD2 (6 bases). Trimming left V 1 base short and J 5 bases short, with 15 bases between. The CDR3 length is 15 residues. Germline V gene sequence: CDR1 SGHVS, CDR2 FNYEAQ. CDR3: CASSLGDGGSDEQYF. The CDR3 nucleotides are TGTGCCAGCAGCTTAGGAGACGGGGGTTCGGACGAGCAGTACTTC.

Remarks on this clonotype: An end of the junction differs from the germline gene, which may be a read error. The rearrangement uses TRBV11-1 and TRBJ2-2, with 14 bases that match TRBD2. Germline V gives CDR1 SGHAT, CDR2 FQDESV (reference sequence). The CDR3 is made up of 21 amino acids. CDR3 coding DNA: TGTGCCAGCAGCTCGACAGGGAGGGGGACTAGCGGGAGATCGAATACCGGGGAGCTGTTTTTT. This codes for CASSSTGRGTSGRSNTGELFF.

The chain carries TRBV7-2 and TRBJ2-1, with 9 bases that match TRBD2. The CDR3 length is 14 residues. V was clipped by 6 bases and J by 6 bases; unmatched bases: 6. Germline assignment: CDR1 SGHTA and CDR2 FQGNSA. The CDR3 loop is CASRVAGGVNEQFF. In DNA form, the CDR3 reads TGTGCCAGCAGGGTCGCGGGAGGGGTCAATGAGCAGTTCTTC.

The sample holds a few counts of this clonotype. The chain joins TRBV30 to TRBJ2-1; 10 nucleotides match TRBD2. CDR1 is GTSNPN and CDR2 is SVGIG in the germline V gene (reference sequence). There are 13 residues in the CDR3. With 4 bases clipped from V and 4 bases from J, the junction kept 1 base outside the gene matches. The CDR3 DNA is TGTGCCTGGAATAGCGGGAGGTACAATGAGCAGTTCTTC. Protein product: CAWNSGRYNEQFF.

The rearrangement uses TRBV6-2 or TRBV6-3 and TRBJ1-1, with D unresolved. Germline CDR1 reads MNHEY; CDR2 reads SVGEGT. CDR3 size: 14 residues. Trimming took off 8 bases at V and 0 bases at J, with 13 bases between the two ends. CDR3 in DNA: TGTGCCAGCGGTCCCGGGAGGTTGAACACTGAAGCTTTCTTT. It encodes CASGPGRLNTEAFF.

The J gene is TRBJ1-2, the V gene TRBV29-1; D is possibly TRBD1 (6 bases). The CDR3 has 12 amino acids. V lost 7 bases and J 8 bases, leaving 17 bases between the germline ends. The germline V gene encodes CDR1 SQVTM and CDR2 ANQGSEA. The CDR3 bases are TGCAGCGCATCTGTGGGGGCGAACGGCTACACCTTC. It codes for CSASVGANGYTF.

The V and J genes are TRBV15 and TRBJ2-5; 9 bases match TRBD2. The trim removed 2 bases at V and 5 bases at J, leaving 3 bases unmatched. CDR1 is LNHNV and CDR2 is YYDKDF in the germline V gene (reference sequence). CDR3 length equals 14 residues. The CDR3 coding sequence is TGTGCCACCAGCAGACATAGCGGGAGTGAGACCCAGTACTTC. It is translated as CATSRHSGSETQYF.

This clonotype appeared a few times. The chain uses TRBV5-5 and TRBJ1-4; D not resolved. Germline V lookup: CDR1 SGHKS, CDR2 YYEKEE (reference sequence). The CDR3 totals 15 residues. Trimming took off 0 bases at V and 5 bases at J, with 11 bases between the two ends. DNA of the CDR3: TGTGCCAGCAGCTTGGCCGGCAGTGAAAATGAAAAACTGTTTTTT. Its protein is CASSLAGSENEKLFF.

The rearrangement joins TRBV7-2 to TRBJ1-5; 8 bases line up with TRBD1. The V and J ends lost 5 bases and 4 bases, in that order; junction bases with no gene match: 7. Germline-derived CDR1 and CDR2 are SGHTA and FQGNSA. This CDR3 comprises 15 residues. The CDR3 loop reads CASSTGTGVNQPQHF. The CDR3 DNA follows: TGTGCCAGCAGCACCGGGACAGGAGTAAATCAGCCCCAGCATTTT.

This clonotype was seen many times. The rearrangement joins TRBV4-3 to TRBJ2-3; 11 nucleotides line up with TRBD2. The germline V gene has CDR1 LGHNA and CDR2 YSLEER. This CDR3 contains 15 residues. The J segment lost 4 bases and the V segment lost 6 bases, leaving 6 bases of the junction unmatched. CDR3 protein: CASRHTSGRSDTQYF. CDR3 nucleotides: TGCGCCAGCAGACACACTAGCGGGAGATCAGATACGCAGTATTTT.

This clonotype was found many times. The CDR3 here is CASSLDLPYNEQFF. CDR3 nucleotides: TGCGCCAGCAGCTTGGACCTACCTTACAATGAGCAGTTCTTC. V is TRBV5-1 and J is TRBJ2-1; D ambiguous. Germline CDR1 reads SGHRS; CDR2 reads YFSETQ. The CDR3 runs 14 residues. Trimming left V 0 bases short and J 4 bases short, with 8 bases between.